The source of this T cell receptor (beta chain) is a study of cytomegalovirus exposure and HLA in healthy donors. Germline-derived CDR1 and CDR2 are MNHNS and SASEGT. Trimming stripped 9 bases from V and 0 bases from J, with 16 bases between. The CDR3 totals 15 residues. The protocol was immunoSEQ multiplex PCR, while the TCRdb copy is restricted to in-frame clones and leaves out a portion. The sample consists of 50,000 or so clones, around 94% of them appearing once. The receptor's source is a woman aged 18-35 years in good health and CMV-seropositive. The sample consisted of PBMCs. This chain joins TRBV6-1 and TRBJ2-3; D unclear. Here the CDR3 reads CASSSSKTSTDTQYF. CDR3 nucleotides: TGTGCCAGTTCGAGCAGCAAGACTAGCACAGATACGCAGTATTTT.